A selection of T cell receptor beta chains follows, all from one sample in a study of cytomegalovirus exposure and HLA in healthy donors. Sequencing used immunoSEQ multiplex PCR; TCRdb keeps in-frame clones, though not all of them. Found here are 90,000 or so clones, 80% to 90% of them singletons; the top ten hold nearly 3.5%. Sequencing used PBMCs. Receptors originate from a man aged 25 to 45 in good health and CMV-seropositive. The CDR3 runs from the conserved cysteine through the conserved F or W. A D gene is named only where the DNA matches it firmly. Part of the rows lack a size; the others show once, few, many or a class for expanded clones.

D gene,V gene,clone size,J gene,CDR3 protein,CDR3 DNA
TRBD1,TRBV5-1,NA,TRBJ2-7,CASSLGTGVIYEQYF,TGCGCCAGCAGCCTCGGGACAGGGGTTATCTACGAGCAGTACTTC
NA,TRBV30,NA,TRBJ1-5,CAWSSGTYSNQPQHF,TGTGCCTGGAGTTCAGGTACCTATAGCAATCAGCCCCAGCATTTT
TRBD2,TRBV19,NA,TRBJ2-7,CASSQTLRTSGSLGQYF,TGTGCCAGTAGCCAAACCCTCCGGACTAGCGGGAGTCTAGGGCAGTACTTC
TRBD2,TRBV6-1,few,TRBJ2-1,CASSERLAEVNEQFF,TGTGCCAGCAGTGAAAGACTAGCGGAGGTAAATGAGCAGTTCTTC
TRBD1,TRBV6-5,NA,TRBJ1-1,CASSSGTGTEAFF,TGTGCCAGCAGTTCAGGGACAGGAACTGAAGCTTTCTTT
NA,TRBV9,NA,TRBJ1-3,CASSVGHRADSGNTIYF,TGTGCCAGCAGCGTAGGGCACAGGGCCGACTCTGGAAACACCATATATTTT
NA,TRBV28,NA,TRBJ2-7,CASSFRETGPYEQYF,TGTGCCAGCAGTTTTCGGGAGACGGGCCCCTACGAGCAGTACTTC
TRBD2,TRBV19,NA,TRBJ2-1,CASSIDLPPSSGSHEQFF,TGTGCCAGTAGTATAGATCTACCCCCCTCTAGCGGGAGTCATGAGCAGTTCTTC
TRBD1,TRBV7-9,NA,TRBJ1-5,CASSPGQGGGKPQHF,TGTGCCAGCAGCCCGGGACAGGGGGGAGGGAAGCCCCAGCATTTT
NA,TRBV6-4,NA,TRBJ1-6,CASSDRETPLHF,TGTGCCAGCAGTGACCGAGAGACACCCCTCCACTTT
NA,TRBV7-8,NA,TRBJ1-4,CASSFQGTNEKLFF,TGTGCCAGCAGCTTCCAGGGGACTAATGAAAAACTGTTTTTT
NA,TRBV7-8,few,TRBJ2-7,CASSPRSGLSGYEQYF,TGTGCCAGCAGCCCCCGATCGGGACTCTCGGGTTACGAGCAGTACTTC
TRBD2,TRBV27,NA,TRBJ2-7,CASQSAGGYEQYF,TGTGCCAGCCAAAGCGCGGGAGGTTACGAGCAGTACTTC
NA,TRBV5-6,NA,TRBJ2-7,CASSSFLEQYF,TGTGCCAGCAGTTCGTTCCTAGAGCAGTACTTC
NA,TRBV10-3,NA,TRBJ2-7,CAISGVNYSYEQYF,TGTGCCATCAGTGGCGTTAACTACTCCTACGAGCAGTACTTC
TRBD2,TRBV27,NA,TRBJ2-7,CASSLVAGVNEQYF,TGTGCCAGCAGTTTAGTAGCGGGAGTAAACGAGCAGTACTTC
NA,TRBV25-1,NA,TRBJ2-7,CASSEYYSYEQYF,TGTGCCAGCAGTGAATACTACTCCTACGAGCAGTACTTC
TRBD1,TRBV2,NA,TRBJ2-7,CASSLWPGQGYEQYF,TGTGCCAGCAGTCTCTGGCCGGGACAGGGCTACGAGCAGTACTTC
TRBD1,TRBV7-6,NA,TRBJ2-3,CASSLGQGKVDTQYF,TGTGCCAGCAGCTTAGGACAGGGGAAGGTGGATACGCAGTATTTT
TRBD1,TRBV19,NA,TRBJ1-5,CASSMGDREVQPQHF,TGTGCCAGTAGTATGGGTGACAGGGAGGTTCAGCCCCAGCATTTT
NA,TRBV11-2,NA,TRBJ2-2,CASSLGAGNTGELFF,TGTGCCAGCAGCTTAGGGGCAGGGAACACCGGGGAGCTGTTTTTT
TRBD2,TRBV5-1,NA,TRBJ2-2,CASSLPGTSGRPTGELFF,TGCGCCAGCAGCCTCCCCGGGACTAGCGGGAGGCCCACCGGGGAGCTGTTTTTT
NA,TRBV14,NA,TRBJ2-7,CASSLSGGGNNEQYF,TGTGCCAGCAGTCTCTCTGGGGGGGGCAACAACGAGCAGTACTTC
TRBD1,TRBV11-2,NA,TRBJ2-5,CASSPIDRGPQETQYF,TGTGCCAGCAGTCCTATCGACAGGGGGCCCCAAGAGACCCAGTACTTC
NA,TRBV9,NA,TRBJ1-4,CASSVSGATNEKLFF,TGTGCCAGCAGCGTATCCGGGGCAACTAATGAAAAACTGTTTTTT
NA,TRBV11-2,NA,TRBJ1-1,CASSLGPNTEAFF,TGTGCCAGCAGCTTAGGGCCGAACACTGAAGCTTTCTTT
TRBD1,TRBV27,NA,TRBJ1-4,CASSLWTGSREKLFF,TGTGCCAGCAGTTTATGGACAGGGAGTAGGGAAAAACTGTTTTTT
TRBD1,TRBV19,NA,TRBJ1-5,CASSFLGQGARNQPQHF,TGTGCCAGTAGTTTTCTCGGACAGGGGGCAAGAAATCAGCCCCAGCATTTT
NA,TRBV7-9,few,TRBJ2-1,CASSLEGNLGYEQFF,TGTGCCAGCAGCTTAGAGGGGAACCTAGGCTATGAGCAGTTCTTC
NA,TRBV10-3,NA,TRBJ1-1,CAISEFGGVRSDTEAFF,TGTGCCATCAGTGAGTTTGGAGGAGTGAGGAGTGATACTGAAGCTTTCTTT
TRBD1,TRBV5-4,NA,TRBJ1-1,CASSLKDRGASEAFF,TGTGCCAGCAGCTTGAAGGACAGGGGGGCCTCTGAAGCTTTCTTT
NA,TRBV7-2,NA,TRBJ2-3,CASRTLFDAGKEDTQYF,TGTGCCAGCAGGACCTTATTTGACGCGGGAAAGGAAGATACGCAGTATTTT
NA,TRBV20-1,NA,TRBJ1-2,CSASGGDPRTF,TGCAGTGCTAGTGGGGGGGACCCCCGCACCTTC
TRBD2,TRBV9,NA,TRBJ2-5,CASSSTLAGEETQYF,TGTGCCAGCAGCTCGACACTAGCGGGAGAAGAGACCCAGTACTTC
TRBD2,TRBV6-1,NA,TRBJ2-3,CATRTSGKNTQYF,TGTGCCACCAGGACTAGCGGGAAGAATACGCAGTATTTT
TRBD1,TRBV11-2,NA,TRBJ2-6,CASKGQGAAGANVLTF,TGTGCCAGCAAGGGACAGGGGGCGGCTGGGGCCAACGTCCTGACTTTC
TRBD1,TRBV4-3,NA,TRBJ1-4,CASSQGDRDHEKLFF,TGCGCCAGCAGCCAAGGAGACAGGGATCATGAAAAACTGTTTTTT
NA,TRBV7-7,NA,TRBJ2-5,CASSPALGSQETQYF,TGTGCCAGCAGCCCAGCCCTAGGCTCCCAAGAGACCCAGTACTTC
TRBD1,TRBV5-1,NA,TRBJ2-3,CASQGGQGTDTQYF,TGCGCCAGCCAGGGGGGACAGGGCACAGATACGCAGTATTTT
NA,TRBV11-2,NA,TRBJ2-1,CASRDGGGEGNEQFF,TGTGCCAGCAGAGATGGAGGGGGGGAGGGCAATGAGCAGTTCTTC
TRBD1,TRBV5-5,NA,TRBJ1-5,CASSSAGTDQPQHF,TGTGCCAGCAGCTCCGCCGGGACAGATCAGCCCCAGCATTTT
NA,TRBV21-1,once,TRBJ2-1,CASTLGQRGAYNEQFF,TGTGCCAGCACCCTAGGACAGCGGGGGGCCTACAATGAGCAGTTCTTC
TRBD2,TRBV27,NA,TRBJ2-1,CASSLWLAGDNEQFF,TGTGCCAGCAGTTTATGGCTAGCGGGAGACAATGAGCAGTTCTTC
NA,TRBV7-2,NA,TRBJ2-7,CASSHYRGSLAIYEQYF,TGTGCCAGCAGCCATTATCGGGGGAGCTTAGCTATCTACGAGCAGTACTTC
NA,TRBV4-1,NA,TRBJ1-2,CASSQDPGWGYTF,TGCGCCAGCAGCCAAGATCCGGGTTGGGGCTACACCTTC
TRBD2,TRBV11-1,NA,TRBJ2-5,CASSHRTSGSPRETQYF,TGTGCCAGCAGCCATCGGACTAGCGGGAGTCCTCGGGAGACCCAGTACTTC
NA,TRBV28,once,TRBJ2-3,CASSLLPGRSADTQYF,TGTGCCAGCAGTTTACTGCCCGGGAGATCGGCAGATACGCAGTATTTT
TRBD2,TRBV10-3,NA,TRBJ2-1,CAISSGGRAGDEQFF,TGTGCCATCAGTTCTGGCGGGAGGGCCGGGGATGAGCAGTTCTTC
TRBD2,TRBV9,NA,TRBJ2-2,CASSPRLAGVTGELFF,TGTGCCAGCAGCCCAAGACTAGCGGGCGTCACCGGGGAGCTGTTTTTT
TRBD1,TRBV19,NA,TRBJ2-7,CASSATGVPYEQYF,TGTGCCAGTAGTGCTACAGGGGTACCCTACGAGCAGTACTTC
TRBD2,TRBV29-1,few,TRBJ2-7,CSVRLAGTGEQYF,TGCAGCGTGCGCCTAGCGGGAACGGGGGAGCAGTACTTC
TRBD1,TRBV10-3,NA,TRBJ2-7,CAISSIPPGTGGSYEQYF,TGTGCCATCAGTTCGATACCTCCCGGGACAGGGGGCAGCTACGAGCAGTACTTC
NA,TRBV18,once,TRBJ2-7,CASSPQNHAYEQYF,TGTGCCAGCTCACCACAGAACCATGCGTACGAGCAGTACTTC
NA,TRBV7-2,NA,TRBJ2-5,CASSYSLRKTQYF,TGTGCCAGCAGTTATAGCCTTAGGAAGACCCAGTACTTC